This TCR beta chain was sequenced for a study of T cells in Graves' hyperthyroidism and ophthalmopathy. Details on this clonotype: Antigen unknown.

RNA transcripts provided the source from which TCR beta CDR3 regions were amplified. HTBI primers drove first-round RT-PCR of the TCR CDR3. TCRdb passed the multiplex PCR reads through MiXCR, listing each CDR3 protein once. The data contain under 750,000 distinct CDR3 sequences, roughly 20% of them singletons. The CDR3 spans 15 residues. V was clipped by 6 bases and J by 7 bases; unmatched bases: 16. The germline V gene encodes CDR1 DFQATT and CDR2 SNEGSKA (reference sequence). Study observations and caveats: In the blood, most expanded thyroid clonotypes above 0.001 appeared as well.

Sequencing was performed on blood. This TCR was recovered from a woman aged 45-65 years with Graves' hyperthyroidism that later progressed to Graves' ophthalmopathy. This sequence joins TRBV20-1 and TRBJ2-3; 7 nucleotides align to TRBD1. CDR3 sequence reads: CSAGKGQTLGNTQYF. As DNA, the CDR3 is TGCAGTGCGGGGAAGGGACAGACACTGGGAAATACGCAGTATTTT.